This T cell receptor (beta chain) was identified in a study of cytomegalovirus exposure and HLA in healthy donors (dated by TCRdb to the late 2010s). For context, the study as a whole: In an earlier analysis of some 550 of the donors, approximately 260 Gb of sequence data and some 120 million unique TCR beta sequences from roughly 180 million T cells were reported. The study was designed to test whether signatures of past pathogen exposure could be identified by cataloging public T cell receptors. About five DR-DQ haplotypes were handled as single units for association and clustering, since linkage in the cohort was strong. Among around 400 genotyped donors of the cohort, an average of 235,054 unique TCR beta nucleotide sequences were sequenced per donor, around a sixth of them non-productive. The study used immunosequencing to profile the T cell repertoires of approximately 650 subjects and linked those repertoires to cytomegalovirus serostatus. All discovery cohort repertoires had been generated on a single sequencing platform. High-throughput TCR immunosequencing, statistical association of individual TCRs with disease status, and machine learning were combined to predict cytomegalovirus infection status. In addition to the first cohort of approximately 650 subjects, a separate validation cohort of over 90 different subjects was used. An earlier analysis of about 600 of the donors used high-throughput TCR beta sequencing to judge whether each TCR beta V gene segment behaved as functional or pseudogenic. A later genetic analysis used genome-wide SNP genotypes for about 55% of the 666 donors, treating that subset as a discovery cohort. Of the 300 to 500 genotyped donors, less than 85% were placed in the genetic ancestry cluster associated with self-reported Caucasian donors. HLA typing covered class I and class II loci at four-digit resolution. Rather than using new phenotypic data, the later analysis identified candidate immune exposures from TCR beta sequences and from how often those sequences occurred across donors. Donor age, sex, ethnicity and CMV serostatus were collected together with the repertoire data. An early release covering roughly 580 HLA-typed donors comprised 300 to 350 gigabases of sequencing data and around 80 million unique TCR sequences. A later analysis re-examined previously published TCR beta repertoires from about 700 donors and added high-resolution HLA genotyping to investigate patterns of TCR occurrence. Typing coverage varied by locus: 629-630 donors for A, B, C, DRB1 and DQB1; more than 500 for DQA1; approximately 610 for DPA1; more than 450 for DPB1.

The CDR1 and CDR2 encoded by the germline V gene (reference sequence) are LNHDA and SQIVND. Trimming leaves V shorter by 5 bases and J shorter by 4 bases, with the junction holding 6 bases beyond the gene matches. There are 15 amino acids in the CDR3, from cysteine to phenylalanine inclusive. Only the CDR3 portion is preserved as DNA: 45 bases, with reading frame beginning at the first base. A word on this clone: The target of this receptor is not known. Base qualities are not provided; no much larger clone lies one nucleotide away.

The cohort comprised 666 healthy bone marrow donors. All cohort members were sampled while nominally healthy, although unrecorded immune exposures were likely present. The donor was CMV seropositive and was included in the group of some 290 seropositive cohort members. Every donor gave a peripheral blood sample, and the peripheral blood mononuclear cells from that sample were used for TCR beta sequencing. Genomic DNA extraction from the blood cell samples was performed with the Qiagen DNeasy Blood Extraction Kit. The library relied on the immunoSEQ multiplex PCR assay. A mixture of 60 forward primers for TCR Vbeta segments and 13 reverse primers for TCR Jbeta segments was used in the multiplex PCR. Amplification of the CDR3 region of rearranged TCR beta genes was performed with a multiplex PCR assay on genomic DNA. Amplified TCR beta libraries were sequenced as 87-base-pair reads on the Illumina HiSeq System. The authors processed their data as follows. A later analysis counted approximately 76 million unique TCR beta chains across the approximately 700 repertoires, and roughly 9.9 million of these chains were shared by at least two donors. To remove PCR and sequencing errors, raw reads were error-corrected and collapsed into unique sequences using a nearest-neighbor algorithm that merged closely related sequences. To assign V, D and J gene segments, CDR3 sequences were aligned to IMGT reference sequences. Each retained sequence needed at least a six-nucleotide match to both a V gene segment and a J gene segment. A rearrangement counted as productive if the CDR3 had no stop codons and remained in frame with V and J, and every other rearrangement counted as non-productive. Following IMGT convention, CDR3 was defined as the stretch from the second conserved V-encoded cysteine to the conserved J-encoded phenylalanine. The earlier analysis of about 610 of the donors excluded any sequence lacking an unambiguous match to a single V gene segment. In an earlier analysis of a few hundred of the donors, a V segment was called functional when productive rearrangements were above 56.7%, and segregating when the standard deviation between donors exceeded 5%. A statistical classification framework was developed to diagnose cytomegalovirus status using the catalog of TCR beta chain sequences. In a later analysis, TCR nucleotide sequences were compared against IMGT/GENE-DB human TR gene sequences so that V and J genes could be assigned. A later analysis assigned CDR3 sequences and most-parsimonious VDJ recombination scenarios with the TCRdist pipeline. In a later analysis, every TCR beta chain was defined by the combination of its CDR3 amino acid sequence and its V-gene family, and reads without a unique V-gene family were dropped. To address suspected cross-contamination and a sequencing artifact, a later analysis removed a few hundred highly shared, low-generation-probability nucleotide sequences. For each public chain, a later analysis derived a clonal expansion index from normalized ranks of inferred template counts within each repertoire. A later analysis computed generation probabilities with a VDJ recombination model fitted to out-of-frame rearrangements, and checked the results against IGoR. Hypergeometric tests were used in a later analysis to score TCR-TCR, TCR-HLA and TCR-CMV co-occurrence, with a repertoire-size bias correction applied to the TCR pairs. False discovery rates were estimated in a later analysis by permuting HLA or CMV assignments 20 times. In a later analysis, co-occurring TCRs were grouped with DBSCAN, and TCRdist sequence similarity was added when clustering was performed within HLA-allele-positive subsets. Co-occurrence clustering excluded repertoires with fewer than 30,000 or more than 120,000 public chains, plus five with anomalous nucleotide sharing. TCRdb obtained this table from immuneACCESS and retained in-frame rearrangements with V and J assigned. These tables miss some clones; where compared with another copy, unresolved V genes account for less than half of the shortfall, and the remainder is unexplained. V and J calls and clone size come straight from that table; D and trimming were deduced from the DNA. Recorded for this sample are tens of thousands of clones; 60% to 75% of them occurred a single time. The top ten clones comprise 13% to 15% of the sample.

The study at large found these results: A further reported finding was that TCR beta sequences accurately predicted the HLA-A and HLA-B alleles for most subjects in the first cohort. In vitro tests confirmed that a few of the cytomegalovirus-associated TCR beta chains recognize cytomegalovirus antigens. When HLA alleles, especially DR and DQ, strongly co-occurred, attributing TCR associations to individual alleles was difficult. In both the original and validation cohorts, the classifier was reported to diagnose cytomegalovirus status with high specificity and sensitivity. According to a later analysis, most CMV-associated TCR beta chains appeared to be HLA-restricted, and the HLA associations seemed to be driven largely by CMV exposure. Correlated functional status among segregating V segments might reflect linkage disequilibrium, but an unknown experimental factor could not be ruled out. In a later analysis, TCR association rates were found to vary across HLA loci, with the most associated TCRs seen for DRB1 alleles and the fewest for HLA-C alleles. An association between a missense DCLRE1C variant and V-gene and J-gene trimming of TCR beta chains was found in a later genetic analysis and replicated in an independent cohort. A cluster of highly shared sequence variants was judged likely to represent a technical artifact of the sequencing pipeline. Compared with the approximately 670-donor mean, donors in an Asian-associated ancestry cluster had fewer N-insertions in productive TCRs, according to a later genetic analysis. The study listed 150 to 200 TCR beta chains as associated with cytomegalovirus. In an earlier analysis of fewer than 750 of the donors, most TCR beta V segments were observed in productive rearrangements about 87% or about 30% of the time, broadly matching IMGT annotations. Most TCR sequences were observed very rarely across donors, whereas some public TCRs were present in many individuals. The 87-base-pair reads could not distinguish some IMGT-functional V segments, including TRBV6-2 and TRBV6-3, so those segments were excluded. HLA typing was unavailable for some donors at each locus, so association tests used only the typed subset. Roughly uniform sequencing depth across donors was assumed in presence/absence analyses, although this assumption may not hold. A later analysis found that HLA-associated TCR beta chains were more clonally expanded and had lower generation probabilities than equally common non-associated chains. For the cohort, immune exposure information was limited to CMV serostatus. The cohort was sequenced for TCR beta chains only, and without alpha or paired-chain data the features that could be detected were limited. Over 15 rarely observed V segments, including chromosome 9 orphons, were excluded from the earlier analysis of about 610 of the donors because counts were too low. It was suggested by the authors that the approach could potentially be generalized to other disease states and immunological phenotypes. In a later analysis, several top co-occurrence clusters were reported to appear linked to parvovirus B19, influenza, CMV and Epstein-Barr virus. At a false discovery rate of 0.05, a later analysis linked 15,000 to 20,000 TCR beta sequences to specific HLA alleles.

The chain employs TRBV19 and TRBJ2-3; 10 nucleotides in the junction match TRBD1. Sequenced material: PBMCs. The TCR originated in a male donor in good health and CMV-seropositive. CDR3 reads: CASSPRDRGSDTQYF. The DNA sequence reads TGTGCCAGTAGTCCAAGGGACAGGGGATCAGATACGCAGTATTTT.